This T cell receptor (beta chain) was obtained from a study of T cell responses to AZD1222 COVID-19 vaccine. Notes on the study in general: Sampling that yielded the repertoires occurred only after the peak T cell response. Among those given AZD1222, only six were seropositive at baseline. Mostly white British, mostly female donors; authors suggested clonal diversity may be underestimated.

TCRdb keeps only in-frame clones here, not all; method: immunoSEQ multiplex PCR. The sample has about 83,000 clones, more than 75% seen once. Turning to this clone: Its target is not known.

Trimming removed 1 base from V and 4 bases from J, with 8 bases in between. The CDR3 loop spans 13 amino acids. Germline CDR1 and CDR2: SGHTA and FQGNSA. V is TRBV7-2 and J is TRBJ2-7; maybe TRBD2 (5 bases). The starting material was peripheral blood, obtained on day 0 of AZD1222 vaccination. The clonotype originates from an adult in good health. CDR3 residues: CASSLETRYEQYF. The CDR3 DNA reads TGTGCCAGCAGCTTAGAAACTAGGTACGAGCAGTACTTC.